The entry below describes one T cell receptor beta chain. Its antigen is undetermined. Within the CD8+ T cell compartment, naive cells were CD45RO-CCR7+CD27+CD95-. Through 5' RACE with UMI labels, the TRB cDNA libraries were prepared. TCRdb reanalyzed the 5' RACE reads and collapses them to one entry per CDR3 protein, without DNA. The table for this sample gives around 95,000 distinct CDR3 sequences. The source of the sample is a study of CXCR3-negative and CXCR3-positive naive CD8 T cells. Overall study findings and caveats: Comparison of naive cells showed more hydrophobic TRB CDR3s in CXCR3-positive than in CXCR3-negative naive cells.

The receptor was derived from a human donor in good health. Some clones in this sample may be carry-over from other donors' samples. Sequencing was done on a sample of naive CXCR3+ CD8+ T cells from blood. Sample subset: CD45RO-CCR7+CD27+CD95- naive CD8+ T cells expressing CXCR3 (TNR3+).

The CDR3 spells CASSPGLGAGELFF. V and J are TRBV6-5 and TRBJ2-2; the D call from TCRdb, TRBD1, cannot be confirmed without DNA. Germline-derived CDR1 and CDR2 are MNHEY and SVGAGI. This CDR3 region has 14 residues.